The present T cell receptor beta chain was sequenced within a study of PD-1 blockade in mismatch repair-deficient tumors. About the research overall: Patients had about 13 mismatch repair-deficient cancer types and were previously treated and progressing.

The CDR3 extends over 14 amino acids. The germline gives CDR1 SGHVS, CDR2 FNYEAQ. V shed 5 bases and J 5 bases; nucleotides not matched to a gene: 9. PCR or immunohistochemistry showed mismatch repair deficiency in every enrolled patient. The TCR-sequenced patients were a few responders to pembrolizumab. Remarks on this clone: Antigen unknown.

Data came from immunoSEQ multiplex PCR; TCRdb stores just in-frame clones and leaves some out. The table lists approximately 63,000 clones, about 91% of them singletons. Findings of the study overall: Tumor-resident clones, often absent from pretreatment blood, expanded after pembrolizumab and then contracted.

The sequencing used peripheral blood, collected 52 weeks after starting pembrolizumab. The rearrangement links TRBV7-6 to TRBJ2-7; the match to TRBD2 covers 7 bases. The clonotype comes from an adult with mismatch repair-deficient cancer. The CDR3 loop reads CASSHRAGANEQYF. The CDR3 DNA sequence: TGTGCCAGCAGCCATAGGGCGGGAGCGAACGAGCAGTACTTC.